The 30 T cell receptor beta chains presented below share a single source sample, sequenced in a study of beta chain features in type 1 diabetes. General study points: Across all four CD4+ subsets, people with type 1 diabetes showed modestly shorter TCRB CDR3s.

Reverse transcribing all isolated RNA meant expressed TCRB transcripts were sequenced. Libraries were prepared by immunoSEQ multiplex PCR; TCRdb keeps only in-frame clonotypes and omits some of them. Among 250,000 to 300,000 clones listed, around 22% were seen once. These receptors are not linked to any known antigen. The sequenced sample was naive CD4+ T cells from blood. The receptors were sampled from a young woman with type 1 diabetes.

The chain links TRBV30 to TRBJ2-5; 9 bases agree with TRBD2. From germline, CDR1 is GTSNPN and CDR2 SVGIG (reference sequence). V lost 5 bases to trimming and J lost 2 bases; unmatched junction nucleotides: 0. CDR3 length: 12 residues. CDR3 sequence: CAWGLAQETQYF. The CDR3 region has the DNA TGTGCCTGGGGACTAGCGCAAGAGACCCAGTACTTC.

This chain joins TRBV5-4 and TRBJ1-1, with TRBD1 identical over 8 bases. Trimming took 1 base from V and 5 from J; bases not matched to a gene: 1. The CDR3 runs to 13 residues. Germline loops: CDR1 SGHNT, CDR2 YYREEE (reference sequence). DNA for the CDR3: TGTGCCAGCAGCTTGCAGGGGGCGACTGAAGCTTTCTTT. Translated, it gives CASSLQGATEAFF.

About this clone itself: The sample carries other DNA sequences with the same CDR3. In DNA, the CDR3 is TGTGCCTGGAGTGTCGGGGGAGGGGGGGGCAATCAGCCCCAGCATTTT. This codes for CAWSVGGGGGNQPQHF. V usage is TRBV30 and J usage is TRBJ1-5, with a tentative D call TRBD1 (6 bases). V dropped 0 bases and J dropped 2 bases, with 14 bases sitting between them. The CDR3 sequence is 16 residues long. Germline assignment: CDR1 GTSNPN and CDR2 SVGIG (reference sequence).

The CDR3 DNA follows: TGTGCCAGCAGCGACAGGGTCACCGGGGAGCTGTTTTTT. Translation: CASSDRVTGELFF. The chain recombines TRBV7-9 with TRBJ2-2; 7 nucleotides agree with TRBD1. The germline gives CDR1 SEHNR, CDR2 FQNEAQ (reference sequence). The trim removed 5 bases at V and 4 bases at J, leaving 1 base unmatched. The CDR3 is 13 residues long.

This clone was counted a few times. The chain combines TRBV7-9 with TRBJ1-1; tentative D call: TRBD1 (6 bases). CDR3 length equals 13 residues. Germline CDR1 SEHNR, CDR2 FQNEAQ (reference sequence). Deletions cut 5 bases from V and 8 bases from J, with 15 bases between. The CDR3 coding sequence is TGTGCCAGCAGCCTAACACAGGGAAGGGAAGCTTTCTTT. This translates into CASSLTQGREAFF.

This clone turned up a few times. The chain links TRBV29-1 to TRBJ2-1; a possible D gene is TRBD2 (7 bases). Germline CDR1 is SQVTM and CDR2 is ANQGSEA. The CDR3 runs to 14 residues. CDR3 region: CSGGATQINNEQFF. The CDR3 DNA is TGCAGTGGGGGGGCGACGCAAATAAACAATGAGCAGTTCTTC.

This clone was counted only a few times. The CDR3 DNA reads as TGTGCCAGCAGCTTGGCCCAGGACGAGCAGTACTTC. It codes for CASSLAQDEQYF. This chain uses TRBV5-4 with TRBJ2-7; D unclear. V was cut by 0 bases and J by 5 bases, with 6 bases left in between. In germline, CDR1 is SGHNT, CDR2 YYREEE (reference sequence). This CDR3 is built from 12 residues.

The chain joins TRBV28 to TRBJ1-5; 7 nucleotides line up with TRBD1. In germline, CDR1 is MDHEN, CDR2 SYDVKM. The V segment lost 5 bases and the J segment 3 bases; nucleotides outside the gene matches: 7. The CDR3 loop spans 15 amino acids. The CDR3 here is CASSPGGQFNQPQHF. In nucleotides, the CDR3 is TGTGCCAGCAGTCCCGGGGGACAGTTCAATCAGCCCCAGCATTTT.

This clone has only a few counts. The chain joins TRBV29-1 to TRBJ2-2, with D possibly TRBD1 on 6 matching bases. This CDR3 has 14 amino acids. V shed 7 bases and J shed 5 bases, with 17 bases lying between them. CDR1 and CDR2 from the germline V gene are SQVTM and ANQGSEA. The CDR3 nucleotides read TGCAGCGCCTGGGACACCCCGGTTACCGGGGAGCTGTTTTTT. Its protein is CSAWDTPVTGELFF.

This clone was counted between two and nine times. DNA of the CDR3: TGTGCCAGTAGTATACCCGGGACAGGGTATCAGCCCCAGCATTTT. It is translated as CASSIPGTGYQPQHF. The rearrangement joins TRBV19 to TRBJ1-5, with 9 bases that match TRBD1. Germline CDR1 reads LNHDA; CDR2 reads SQIVND (reference sequence). V dropped 2 bases and J dropped 5; count of bases not matched to a gene: 4. The CDR3 runs to 15 residues. The complete variable domain, with remaining parts taken from reference TRBV19 and TRBJ1-5, reads DGGITQSPKYLFRKEGQNVTLSCEQNLNHDAMYWYRQDPGQGLRLIYYSQIVNDFQKGDIAEGYSVSREKKESFPLTVTSAQKNPTAFYLCASSIPGTGYQPQHFGDGTRLSIL.

This clone was observed a few times. This chain uses TRBV21-1 with TRBJ2-5; the table names TRBD2, a call not compared with the DNA. TRBV21-1 is a pseudogene segment. The CDR3 has 14 amino acids. CDR3 sequence: CASSKRRRGETQYF. Here the CDR3 DNA reads TGTGCCAGCAGTAAGCGACGCCGGGGGGAGACCCAGTACTTC.

In this sample, this clone turned up a few times. The chain employs TRBV7-9 and TRBJ2-2; 7 nucleotides align to TRBD1. V shed 6 bases, J shed 6 bases, and the junction held 4 bases outside the gene matches. Germline V gene data show CDR1 as SEHNR and CDR2 as FQNEAQ (reference sequence). The CDR3 totals 13 residues. The CDR3 protein is CASRDTGAGELFF. CDR3 DNA sequence: TGTGCCAGCAGGGATACAGGGGCCGGGGAGCTGTTTTTT.

V and J are TRBV29-1 and TRBJ1-1; D ambiguous. Germline V gene sequence: CDR1 SQVTM, CDR2 ANQGSEA. Trimming pared 6 bases from V and 0 bases from J, leaving 11 bases between. The length of the CDR3 is 13 residues. CDR3: CSVSGLMNTEAFF. CDR3 nucleotide sequence: TGCAGCGTGTCGGGATTAATGAACACTGAAGCTTTCTTT.

The chain is built from TRBV29-1 and TRBJ2-1; D may be TRBD2 (6 bases). The CDR3 loop spans 13 amino acids. CDR1 and CDR2 from the germline V gene are SQVTM and ANQGSEA. V lost 5 bases to trimming and J lost 8 bases, with 16 bases between them. The CDR3 reads CSVPSGDQHEQFF. CDR3 coding DNA: TGCAGCGTTCCCTCGGGGGACCAACATGAGCAGTTCTTC.

This clone was counted between two and nine times. The chain combines TRBV28 with TRBJ2-6; D perhaps matches TRBD2 (5 bases). The V end was cut by 8 bases, the J end by 1 base, with 15 bases between. CDR3 length: 16 residues. Germline V gene data show CDR1 as MDHEN and CDR2 as SYDVKM. The CDR3 bases are TGTGCCAGCGGGGAGCCCGGCGGATCTGGGGCCAACGTCCTGACTTTC. Protein: CASGEPGGSGANVLTF.

The genes are TRBV5-4 and TRBJ2-1, with 7 nucleotides matching TRBD2. The CDR3 is 17 residues long. V shed 0 bases, J shed 1 base, and the junction held 7 bases outside the gene matches. Germline CDR1 and CDR2: SGHNT and YYREEE (reference sequence). CDR3 sequence reads: CASSLGGRAPSYNEQFF. The DNA for the CDR3 is TGTGCCAGCAGCTTGGGAGGGAGGGCCCCATCCTACAATGAGCAGTTCTTC.

The chain employs TRBV28 and TRBJ2-7; 11 bases are shared with TRBD1. The V gene's germline CDR1 is MDHEN and CDR2 SYDVKM. This CDR3 is 15 amino acids long. J gave up 2 bases and V 5 bases, and 5 bases lay outside the gene matches. CDR3 sequence: CASSTPGQGAYEQYF. The CDR3, as DNA: TGTGCCAGCAGTACACCGGGACAGGGGGCCTACGAGCAGTACTTC.

This chain joins TRBV4-1 and TRBJ2-3; 7 nucleotides line up with TRBD2. The CDR3 contains 17 residues. J was trimmed by 2 bases and V by 0 bases; bases with no gene match: 8. From germline, CDR1 is MGHRA and CDR2 YSYEKL. The CDR3 DNA is TGCGCCAGCAGCCAAGATCGGCTAGCGGAGATCACAGATACGCAGTATTTT. Protein: CASSQDRLAEITDTQYF.

This clone appeared a few times. The chain has TRBV4-1 and TRBJ1-3; no clear D gene. The ends were cut back, 3 bases at V and 0 bases at J, with 15 bases in the middle. This CDR3 has 17 amino acids. Germline CDR1 reads MGHRA; CDR2 reads YSYEKL. DNA of the CDR3: TGCGCCAGCAGCCACCAGTCCTTGGCAGGCTCTGGAAACACCATATATTTT. Translating it yields CASSHQSLAGSGNTIYF.

This clone was counted a few times. V is TRBV7-9 and J is TRBJ2-2, with D perhaps matching TRBD1 (6 bases). This CDR3 has 14 amino acids. Trimming took 1 base from V and 7 from J, leaving 10 bases between them. Germline V CDR1 and CDR2: SEHNR, FQNEAQ (reference sequence). CDR3: CASSLDRAVGELFF. DNA for the CDR3: TGTGCCAGCAGCTTAGACAGGGCGGTCGGGGAGCTGTTTTTT.

This chain connects TRBV10-3 to TRBJ1-2; D is unclear. V lost 7 bases and J 5 bases, leaving 17 bases between the germline ends. Germline loops: CDR1 ENHRY, CDR2 SYGVKD. This CDR3 has 14 amino acids. This chain's CDR3 is CAINQEGKAYGYTF. CDR3 bases: TGTGCCATCAACCAGGAGGGCAAAGCATATGGCTACACCTTC.

The chain employs TRBV29-1 and TRBJ2-7; TRBD1 aligns across 7 bases. J lost 6 bases, V lost 6 bases, and 8 bases had no gene match. The V gene's germline CDR1 is SQVTM and CDR2 ANQGSEA. CDR3 size: 12 residues. The CDR3 loop is CSVATNRGEQYF. In DNA, the CDR3 is TGCAGCGTCGCTACTAACAGGGGCGAGCAGTACTTC.

CDR3 protein: CASSFPERATEAFF. CDR3 nucleotide sequence: TGTGCCAGCAGTTTCCCGGAGAGGGCCACTGAAGCTTTCTTT. The gene calls are TRBV28 and TRBJ1-1; unclear D gene. CDR1 MDHEN and CDR2 SYDVKM come from the germline V gene. Trimming stripped 3 bases from V and 4 bases from J, with 12 bases between. This CDR3 contains 14 residues. Supplemented by reference TRBV28 and TRBJ1-1, the full variable domain reads DVKVTQSSRYLVKRTGEKVFLECVQDMDHENMFWYRQDPGLGLRLIYFSYDVKMKEKGDIPEGYSVSREKKERFSLILESASTNQTSMYLCASSFPERATEAFFGQGTRLTVV.

This clone was observed a handful of times. The V gene is TRBV30, the J gene TRBJ1-5, with D tentatively TRBD1 (6 bases). The germline V gene has CDR1 GTSNPN and CDR2 SVGIG (reference sequence). The length of the CDR3 is 14 residues. Deletions cut 2 bases from V and 6 bases from J, with 14 bases between. This CDR3 is CAWSQIQGGQPQHF. CDR3 nucleotides: TGTGCCTGGAGTCAGATCCAAGGGGGTCAGCCCCAGCATTTT.

The chain is built from TRBV5-1 and TRBJ1-2, with a tentative D call TRBD1 (6 bases). Deletions cut 7 bases from V and 4 bases from J, with 20 bases between. CDR1 and CDR2 (germline): SGHRS, YFSETQ. The CDR3 contains 15 residues. Here the CDR3 reads CASFTLQTGPYGYTF. The CDR3 region has the DNA TGCGCCAGCTTTACCTTACAGACAGGCCCCTATGGCTACACCTTC.

The chain employs TRBV29-1 and TRBJ1-1; D unclear. The CDR3 runs 13 residues. Germline CDR1 and CDR2: SQVTM and ANQGSEA. V shed 5 bases and J shed 4 bases, with 14 bases lying between them. The DNA for the CDR3 is TGCAGCGTTTCGGGGTTGTTGACCACTGAAGCTTTCTTT. Amino acid sequence: CSVSGLLTTEAFF.

This clone was recorded a few times. The chain couples TRBV28 to TRBJ2-3; 7 positions agree with TRBD2. The CDR3 loop spans 14 amino acids. Trimming at V came to 6 bases and at J to 2 bases, leaving 5 bases not matched to a gene. Germline V gene sequence: CDR1 MDHEN, CDR2 SYDVKM. In DNA form, the CDR3 reads TGTGCCAGCAGGACAGCGGGGAACACAGATACGCAGTATTTT. Protein: CASRTAGNTDTQYF.

The chain has TRBV30 and TRBJ1-2; a possible D gene is TRBD1 (5 bases). The CDR3 has 13 amino acids. The V gene lost 2 bases and the J gene lost 5 bases, with 12 bases spanning the gap. Per the germline V gene, CDR1 is GTSNPN and CDR2 is SVGIG (reference sequence). CDR3 residues: CAWSLGGAYGYTF. The CDR3 DNA is TGTGCCTGGAGTTTGGGGGGTGCGTATGGCTACACCTTC.

The chain combines TRBV28 with TRBJ2-7; 7 nucleotides line up with TRBD2. This CDR3 comprises 12 residues. Germline V CDR1 and CDR2: MDHEN, SYDVKM. The trim removed 5 bases at V and 4 bases at J, leaving 2 bases unmatched. In nucleotides, the CDR3 is TGTGCCAGCAGTACTAGCGTGTACGAGCAGTACTTC. Translation gives CASSTSVYEQYF. Combining the CDR3 with reference TRBV28 and TRBJ2-7 gives the whole variable domain DVKVTQSSRYLVKRTGEKVFLECVQDMDHENMFWYRQDPGLGLRLIYFSYDVKMKEKGDIPEGYSVSREKKERFSLILESASTNQTSMYLCASSTSVYEQYFGPGTRLTVT.

The rearrangement links TRBV27 to TRBJ2-7; 10 nucleotides line up with TRBD1. The CDR3 has 16 amino acids. Unmatched junction bases numbered 9, after V lost 4 bases and J lost 3 bases. Germline CDR1 reads MNHEY; CDR2 reads SMNVEV (reference sequence). CDR3 protein: CASSSPGTGVRYEQYF. The CDR3 nucleotides read TGTGCCAGCAGTTCCCCCGGGACAGGGGTACGCTACGAGCAGTACTTC.